This entry concerns a single T cell receptor (beta chain). The target antigen is unknown. An end of the junction differs from the germline gene, which may be a read error. Unsorted whole blood yielded the blood RNA, and germline DNA was also extracted. Patients had chronic HBV infection and were treatment-naive. This sample is part of a study of tumor-infiltrating lymphocytes in primary liver carcinoma. Study summary: The number of productive TCRbeta reads per sample ranged from roughly 3.5 to 8 million and was similar across tissue types.

Study-level points and caveats: Lower overlap was observed for tumor-adjacent and tumor-blood pairs relative to tumor region pairs.

Synthesis of TCR beta cDNA was carried out from about 500 ng total RNA with a constant-region primer. Slightly modified ARM-PCR, run as three nested multiplex PCR rounds, produced the TCR beta libraries. Via MiXCR, TCRdb re-called the multiplex PCR reads, giving one row per CDR3 protein. The sample has 250,000 to 400,000 distinct CDR3 sequences, around three fifths seen once. The clonotype comes from a man aged 40-55 years with primary liver carcinoma and hepatitis B virus infection. Sequenced: peripheral blood.

CDR3 sequence (DNA): TGTGCCAGCAGGTCATGGTTCCTCGAGCAATACTTC. It specifies CASRSWFLEQYF. The rearrangement links TRBV6-6 to TRBJ2-7; D is uncertain. The CDR3 is 12 amino acids. Germline assignment: CDR1 MNHNY and CDR2 SVGAGI (reference sequence).